Here is one T cell receptor (beta chain) with its context. What it recognizes is unknown. Other DNA sequences in the same sample also yield this CDR3. These data come from a study of OX40 agonist ivuxolimab in advanced cancers. At the level of the study: While on treatment, patients had intravenous ivuxolimab at 0.01 to 10 mg/kg every 2 weeks.

Study conclusions and caveats: CD4+ T cells averaged fewer expanded clones than CD8+ T cells.

The method was immunoSEQ multiplex PCR; TCRdb's version includes in-frame clones alone and lacks a portion of them. The profile shows 50,000 or so clones, roughly 90% of them singletons. In germline, CDR1 is KGHSH, CDR2 LQKENI. This CDR3 spans 14 amino acids. Trimming cost V 7 bases and J 5 bases; bases outside gene matches: 6. This TCR was sampled from an adult with an advanced solid tumor such as melanoma, head and neck, liver or kidney cancer. The sample was CD4+ or CD8+ T cells sorted from blood, taken in a trial of the OX40 agonist ivuxolimab. This rearrangement joins TRBV18 to TRBJ2-2; 8 nucleotides line up with TRBD1. The CDR3 sequence is CASWGQETTGELFF. DNA for the CDR3: TGTGCCAGCTGGGGACAGGAGACTACCGGGGAGCTGTTTTTT.